The 6 T cell receptor beta chains presented below share a single source sample, sequenced in a study of T cells in Graves' hyperthyroidism and ophthalmopathy (dated by TCRdb to between 2017 and 2020). Libraries came from multiplex PCR. Sequencer: Illumina HiSeq 2000. TCR beta CDR3 regions were amplified from RNA transcripts. The first round of RT-PCR for the TCR CDR3 was performed with the HTBI primer set and the Qiagen OneStep RT-PCR kit. In-frame beta chains were kept once TCRdb had trimmed the public reads at Q25 with fastp and called clones with MiXCR. A single entry per CDR3 protein holds the most common genes and DNA from its merged rows. The sample contains over 550,000 distinct CDR3 sequences, over 15% of them found a single time. The top ten constitute about 20% of the sample. Material: blood. Receptor source: a young woman with Graves' hyperthyroidism.

This clonotype came up a few times. The genes are TRBV19 and TRBJ2-2, with 9 bases identical to TRBD2. The CDR3 totals 20 residues. The V segment lost 0 bases and the J segment 3 bases; nucleotides outside the gene matches: 14. Germline CDR1 is LNHDA and CDR2 is SQIVND (reference sequence). The chain's CDR3 is CASSIDRFRPRGGDTGELFF. In DNA form, the CDR3 reads TGTGCCAGTAGTATAGATCGGTTTCGTCCGCGGGGGGGAGACACCGGGGAGCTGTTTTTT. Full variable domain (rest looked up from reference TRBV19 and TRBJ2-2): DGGITQSPKYLFRKEGQNVTLSCEQNLNHDAMYWYRQDPGQGLRLIYYSQIVNDFQKGDIAEGYSVSREKKESFPLTVTSAQKNPTAFYLCASSIDRFRPRGGDTGELFFGEGSRLTVL.

V and J are TRBV29-1 and TRBJ2-7, with D maybe TRBD2 (8 bases). CDR3 size: 14 residues. V was cut by 5 bases and J by 3 bases, with 17 bases left in between. CDR1 is SQVTM and CDR2 is ANQGSEA in the germline V gene. The CDR3 here is CSVSRGDSLYEQYF. For the CDR3, the DNA is TGCAGCGTTTCGCGGGGGGACAGCCTCTACGAGCAGTACTTC.

CDR3 protein: CASSFDRFQETQYF. The CDR3 DNA sequence: TGTGCCAGCAGCTTTGACAGGTTTCAAGAGACCCAGTACTTC. The rearrangement joins TRBV7-8 to TRBJ2-5; D might be TRBD1 (6 bases). Germline V CDR1 and CDR2: SGHVS, FQNEAQ. V was clipped by 3 bases and J by 2 bases, with 10 bases between them. The CDR3 has 14 amino acids.

This clonotype has a count of ten or more. J is TRBJ2-7 and V is TRBV28; D is unclear. This CDR3 is built from 13 residues. Germline loops: CDR1 MDHEN, CDR2 SYDVKM. Trimming shortened V by 3 bases and J by 5 bases, and 11 bases separated the two germline ends. The CDR3 loop reads CASSLNGRDEQYF. The CDR3 bases are TGTGCCAGCAGTTTGAACGGGCGAGACGAGCAGTACTTC. Full variable domain (rest looked up from reference TRBV28 and TRBJ2-7): DVKVTQSSRYLVKRTGEKVFLECVQDMDHENMFWYRQDPGLGLRLIYFSYDVKMKEKGDIPEGYSVSREKKERFSLILESASTNQTSMYLCASSLNGRDEQYFGPGTRLTVT.

This clonotype was seen many times. This chain joins TRBV28 and TRBJ2-7; 8 bases align to TRBD1. Per germline, CDR1 MDHEN and CDR2 SYDVKM. Trimming took 7 bases from V and 3 from J; bases not matched to a gene: 8. The CDR3 spans 14 residues. CDR3 loop: CASTGTGVRYEQYF. CDR3 DNA sequence: TGTGCCAGCACCGGGACAGGAGTACGCTACGAGCAGTACTTC.

Turning to this clonotype: Without the conserved terminal phenylalanine or tryptophan, this CDR3 likely stems from a read error. The V and J genes are TRBV9 and TRBJ1-3; the D gene is possibly TRBD1 (6 bases). CDR1 SGDLS and CDR2 YYNGEE come from the germline V gene. CDR3 size: 16 residues. The V end lost 5 bases, the J end lost 0 bases, and 15 bases lay between the germline ends. CDR3 region: CASSSIRGSSGNTIYS. CDR3 nucleotide sequence: TGTGCCAGCAGTTCTATCAGGGGTTCCTCTGGAAACACCATATATTCT.